This TCR beta chain came from a study of T cells in women clearing cervical HPV infection. From germline, CDR1 is GTSNPN and CDR2 SVGIG (reference sequence). With V trimmed by 0 bases and J by 6 bases, 6 bases remained unmatched. The CDR3 is 15 residues long. TCRdb's copy holds only in-frame clones and misses some; the assay was immunoSEQ multiplex PCR. In all, the sample yields approximately 34,000 clones. Note on this clone: The read gets to within 3 residues of the CDR3 end, and the germline J gene fills in the rest.

This receptor was obtained from a woman between 18 and 75 years old with a cervical HPV16 infection that either progressed to CIN3+ or cleared (not recorded which). Sequencing was carried out using blood buffy coat. V is TRBV30 and J is TRBJ2-4; 9 bases agree with TRBD2. CDR3 DNA, as far as it was read: TGTGCCTGGAGTGTAGGGCGGGGGGGTTTAAACATT. It codes for CAWSVGRGGLNI. The complete CDR3 sequence is CAWSVGRGGLNIQYF.